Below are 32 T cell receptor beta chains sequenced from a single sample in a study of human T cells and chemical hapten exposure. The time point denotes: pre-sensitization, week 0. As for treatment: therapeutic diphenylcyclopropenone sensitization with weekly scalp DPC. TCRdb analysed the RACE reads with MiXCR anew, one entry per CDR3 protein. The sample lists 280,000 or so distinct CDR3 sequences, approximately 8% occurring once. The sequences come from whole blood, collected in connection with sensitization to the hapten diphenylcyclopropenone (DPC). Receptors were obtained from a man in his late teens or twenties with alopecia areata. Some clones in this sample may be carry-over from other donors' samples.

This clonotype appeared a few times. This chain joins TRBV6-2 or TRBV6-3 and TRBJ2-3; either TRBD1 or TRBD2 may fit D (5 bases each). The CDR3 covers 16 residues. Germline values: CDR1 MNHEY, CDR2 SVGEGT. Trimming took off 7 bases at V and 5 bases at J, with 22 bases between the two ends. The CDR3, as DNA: TGTGCCAGCATCACACGGGTCCAGGGAGCTGGAGATACGCAGTATTTT. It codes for CASITRVQGAGDTQYF.

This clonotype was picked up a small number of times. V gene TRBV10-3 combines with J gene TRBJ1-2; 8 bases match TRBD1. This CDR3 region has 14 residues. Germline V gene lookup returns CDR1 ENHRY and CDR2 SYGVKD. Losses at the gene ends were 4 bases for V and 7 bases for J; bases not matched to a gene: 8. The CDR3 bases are TGTGCCATCAGTGGCGGACAGGGTTCTTTTGGCTACACCTTC. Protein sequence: CAISGGQGSFGYTF.

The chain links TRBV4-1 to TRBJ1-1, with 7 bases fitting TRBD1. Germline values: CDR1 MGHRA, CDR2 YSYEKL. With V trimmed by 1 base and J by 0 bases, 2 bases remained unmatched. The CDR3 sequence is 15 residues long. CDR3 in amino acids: CASSQVRGLNTEAFF. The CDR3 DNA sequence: TGCGCCAGCAGCCAAGTGAGGGGGCTGAACACTGAAGCTTTCTTT.

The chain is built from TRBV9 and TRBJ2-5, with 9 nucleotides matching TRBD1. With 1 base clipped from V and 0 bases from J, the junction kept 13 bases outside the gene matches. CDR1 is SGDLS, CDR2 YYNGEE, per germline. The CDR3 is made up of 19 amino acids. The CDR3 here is CASSVLSPPGTGNQETQYF. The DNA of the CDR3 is TGTGCCAGCAGCGTACTTAGCCCCCCCGGGACAGGGAACCAAGAGACCCAGTACTTC.

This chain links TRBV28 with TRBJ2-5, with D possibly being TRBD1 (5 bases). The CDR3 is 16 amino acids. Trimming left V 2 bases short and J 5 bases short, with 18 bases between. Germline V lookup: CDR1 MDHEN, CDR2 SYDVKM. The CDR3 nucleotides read TGTGCCAGCAGTTTAGGTACAGGCCCGGCGGAGGAGACCCAGTACTTC. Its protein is CASSLGTGPAEETQYF.

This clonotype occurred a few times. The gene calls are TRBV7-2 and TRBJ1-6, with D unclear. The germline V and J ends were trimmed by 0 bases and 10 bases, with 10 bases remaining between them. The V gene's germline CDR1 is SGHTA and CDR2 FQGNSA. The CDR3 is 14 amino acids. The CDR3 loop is CASSLAWPQSPLHF. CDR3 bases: TGTGCCAGCAGCTTAGCGTGGCCCCAATCACCCCTCCACTTT.

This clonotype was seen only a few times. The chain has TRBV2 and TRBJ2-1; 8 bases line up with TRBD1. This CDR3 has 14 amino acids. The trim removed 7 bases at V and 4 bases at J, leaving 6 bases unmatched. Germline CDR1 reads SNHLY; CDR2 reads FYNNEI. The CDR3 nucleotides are TGTGCCAGCAACATCTACAGGGGGTACAATGAGCAGTTCTTC. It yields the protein CASNIYRGYNEQFF.

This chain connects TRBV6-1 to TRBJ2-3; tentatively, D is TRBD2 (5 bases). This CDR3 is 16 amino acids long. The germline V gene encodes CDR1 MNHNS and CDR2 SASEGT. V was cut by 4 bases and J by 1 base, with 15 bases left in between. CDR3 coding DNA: TGTGCCAGCAGTGTGTCCCCGGGGTATGGCACAGATACGCAGTATTTT. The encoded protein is CASSVSPGYGTDTQYF.

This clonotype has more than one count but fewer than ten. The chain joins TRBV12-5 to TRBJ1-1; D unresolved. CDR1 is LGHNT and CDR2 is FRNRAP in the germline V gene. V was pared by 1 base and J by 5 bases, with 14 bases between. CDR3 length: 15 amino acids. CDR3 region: CASGLERFDATEAFF. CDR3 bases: TGTGCTAGTGGTTTGGAGCGTTTTGATGCGACTGAAGCTTTCTTT.

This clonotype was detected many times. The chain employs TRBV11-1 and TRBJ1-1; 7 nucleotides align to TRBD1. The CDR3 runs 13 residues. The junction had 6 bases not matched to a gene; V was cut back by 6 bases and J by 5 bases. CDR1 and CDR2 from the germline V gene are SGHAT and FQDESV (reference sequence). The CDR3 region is CASSPRTGTEAFF. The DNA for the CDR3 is TGTGCCAGCAGTCCAAGGACAGGTACTGAAGCTTTCTTT.

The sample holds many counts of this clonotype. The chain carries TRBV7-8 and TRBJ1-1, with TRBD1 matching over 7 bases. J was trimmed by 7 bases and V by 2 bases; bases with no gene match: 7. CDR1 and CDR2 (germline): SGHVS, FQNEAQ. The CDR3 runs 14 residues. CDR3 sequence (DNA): TGTGCCAGCAGCTTAAGGAGGGGGCAGATTGAAGCTTTCTTT. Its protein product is CASSLRRGQIEAFF.

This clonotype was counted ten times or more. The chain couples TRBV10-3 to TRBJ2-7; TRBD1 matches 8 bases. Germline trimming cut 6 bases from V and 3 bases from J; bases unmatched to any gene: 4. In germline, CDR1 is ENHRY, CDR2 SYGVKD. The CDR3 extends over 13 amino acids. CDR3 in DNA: TGTGCCATCAGCGACGGACAGGGCTACGAGCAGTACGTC. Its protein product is CAISDGQGYEQYV.

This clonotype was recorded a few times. CDR3 sequence reads: CASSLGFWEATYF. The CDR3 region has the DNA TGTGCCAGCAGCTTAGGATTCTGGGAAGCGACATACTTC. V is TRBV7-2 and J is TRBJ2-5; D gene unclear. V lost 1 base to trimming and J lost 14 bases, with 17 bases between them. CDR1 and CDR2 from the germline V gene are SGHTA and FQGNSA. This CDR3 is built from 13 residues.

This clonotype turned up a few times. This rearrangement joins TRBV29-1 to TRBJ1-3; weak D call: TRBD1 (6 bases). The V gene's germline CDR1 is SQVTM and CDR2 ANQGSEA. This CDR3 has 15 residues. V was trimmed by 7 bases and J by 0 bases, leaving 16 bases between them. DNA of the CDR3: TGCAGCGCGGTAGCCGGACAGCCCTCTGGAAACACCATATATTTT. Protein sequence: CSAVAGQPSGNTIYF.

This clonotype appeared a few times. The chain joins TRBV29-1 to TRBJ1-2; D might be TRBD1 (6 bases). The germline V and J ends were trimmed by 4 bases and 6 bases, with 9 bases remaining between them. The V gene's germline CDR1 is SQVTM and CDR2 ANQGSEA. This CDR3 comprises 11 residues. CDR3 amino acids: CSVVAGDGYTF. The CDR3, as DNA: TGCAGCGTTGTAGCAGGGGATGGCTACACCTTC.

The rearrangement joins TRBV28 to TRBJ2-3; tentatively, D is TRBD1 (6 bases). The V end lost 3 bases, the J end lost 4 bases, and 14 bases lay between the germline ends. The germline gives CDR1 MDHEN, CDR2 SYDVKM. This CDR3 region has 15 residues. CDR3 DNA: TGTGCCAGCAGTTTGGGGGCGCCCCCCGCAGATACGCAGTATTTT. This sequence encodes CASSLGAPPADTQYF.

The CDR3 bases are TGTGCCAGCAGTGACTCGTCTCACCGCAGGTATTTT. Its protein product is CASSDSSHRRYF. The rearrangement links TRBV6-4 to TRBJ2-3; no definite D call. This CDR3 has 12 residues. Per germline, CDR1 MRHNA and CDR2 SNTAGT. V shed 0 bases and J shed 14 bases, with 12 bases lying between them.

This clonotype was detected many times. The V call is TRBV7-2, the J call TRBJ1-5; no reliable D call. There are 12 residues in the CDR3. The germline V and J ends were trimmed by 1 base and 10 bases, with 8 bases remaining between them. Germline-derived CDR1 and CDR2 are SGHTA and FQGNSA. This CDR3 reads CASSLVSGPQHF. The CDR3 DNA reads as TGTGCCAGCAGCTTAGTATCGGGCCCCCAGCATTTT. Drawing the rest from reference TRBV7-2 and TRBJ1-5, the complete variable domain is GAGVSQSPSNKVTEKGKDVELRCDPISGHTALYWYRQSLGQGLEFLIYFQGNSAPDKSGLPSDRFSAERTGGSVSTLTIQRTQQEDSAVYLCASSLVSGPQHFGDGTRLSIL.

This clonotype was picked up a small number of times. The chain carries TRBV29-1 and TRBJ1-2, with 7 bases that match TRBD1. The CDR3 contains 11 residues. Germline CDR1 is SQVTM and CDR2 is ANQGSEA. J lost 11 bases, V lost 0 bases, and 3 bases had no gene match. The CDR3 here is CSVEDPRGYTF. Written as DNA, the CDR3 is TGCAGCGTTGAAGACCCCAGGGGGTACACCTTC.

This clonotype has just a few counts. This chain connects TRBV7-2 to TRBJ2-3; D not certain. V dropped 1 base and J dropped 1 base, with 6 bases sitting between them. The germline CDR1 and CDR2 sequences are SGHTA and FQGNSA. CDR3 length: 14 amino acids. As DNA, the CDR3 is TGTGCCAGCAGCTTAGATCCCGGCACAGATACGCAGTATTTT. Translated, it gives CASSLDPGTDTQYF.

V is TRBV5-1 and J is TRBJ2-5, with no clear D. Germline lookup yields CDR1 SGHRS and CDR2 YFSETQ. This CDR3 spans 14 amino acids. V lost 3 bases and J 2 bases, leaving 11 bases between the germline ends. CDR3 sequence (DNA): TGCGCCAGCAGCTACCGACTTACTCAAGAGACCCAGTACTTC. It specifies CASSYRLTQETQYF.

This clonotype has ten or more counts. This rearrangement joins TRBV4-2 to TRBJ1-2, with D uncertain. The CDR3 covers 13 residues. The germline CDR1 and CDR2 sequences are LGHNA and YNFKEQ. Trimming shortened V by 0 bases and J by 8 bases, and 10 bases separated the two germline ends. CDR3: CASSQELALGYTF. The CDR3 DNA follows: TGTGCCAGCAGCCAAGAATTGGCTCTCGGCTACACCTTC.

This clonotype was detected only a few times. The CDR3 sequence: CSAPAVVGGHEQFF. CDR3 nucleotides: TGCAGCGCCCCCGCGGTAGTCGGGGGCCATGAGCAGTTCTTC. V and J are TRBV29-1 and TRBJ2-1; either TRBD1 or TRBD2 may fit D (6 bases each). The ends were cut back, 7 bases at V and 8 bases at J, with 21 bases in the middle. The CDR3 loop spans 14 amino acids. The germline V gene has CDR1 SQVTM and CDR2 ANQGSEA.

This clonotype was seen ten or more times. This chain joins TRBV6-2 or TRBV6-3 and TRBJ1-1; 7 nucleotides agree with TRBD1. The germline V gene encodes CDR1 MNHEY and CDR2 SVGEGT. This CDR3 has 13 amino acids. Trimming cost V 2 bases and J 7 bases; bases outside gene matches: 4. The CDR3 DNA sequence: TGTGCCAGCAGTTACCCGGGACAGAATGAAGCTTTCTTT. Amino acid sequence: CASSYPGQNEAFF.

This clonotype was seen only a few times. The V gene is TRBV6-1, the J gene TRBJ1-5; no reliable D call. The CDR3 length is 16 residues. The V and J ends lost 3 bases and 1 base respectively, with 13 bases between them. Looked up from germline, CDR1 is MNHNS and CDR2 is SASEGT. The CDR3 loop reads CASSDVRYRSNQPQHF. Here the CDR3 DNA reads TGTGCCAGCAGTGACGTACGTTATAGAAGCAATCAGCCCCAGCATTTT.

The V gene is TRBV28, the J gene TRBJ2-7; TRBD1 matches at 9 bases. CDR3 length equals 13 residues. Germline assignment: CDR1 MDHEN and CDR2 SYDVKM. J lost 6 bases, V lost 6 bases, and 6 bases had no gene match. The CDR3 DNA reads TGTGCCAGCAGGTCGGGACAGGGACTCGAGCAGTACTTC. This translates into CASRSGQGLEQYF.

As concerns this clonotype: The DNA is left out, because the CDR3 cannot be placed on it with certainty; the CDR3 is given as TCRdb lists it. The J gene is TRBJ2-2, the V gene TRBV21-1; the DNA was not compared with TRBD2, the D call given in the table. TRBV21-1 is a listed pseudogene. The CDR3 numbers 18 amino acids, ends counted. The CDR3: CASSKGGSDIKAPGSCFF.

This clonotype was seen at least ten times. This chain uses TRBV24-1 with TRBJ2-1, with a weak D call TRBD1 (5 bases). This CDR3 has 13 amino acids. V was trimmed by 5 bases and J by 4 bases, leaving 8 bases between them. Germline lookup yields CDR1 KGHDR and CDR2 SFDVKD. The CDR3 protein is CATSGQSYNEQFF. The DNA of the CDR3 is TGTGCCACCAGTGGACAGTCATACAATGAGCAGTTCTTC.

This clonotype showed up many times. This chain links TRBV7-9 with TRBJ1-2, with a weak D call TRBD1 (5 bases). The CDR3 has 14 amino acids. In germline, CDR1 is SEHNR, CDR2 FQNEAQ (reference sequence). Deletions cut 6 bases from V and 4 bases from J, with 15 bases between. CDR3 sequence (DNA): TGTGCCAGCAGTTTCCCCGGGACCGCCTATGGCTACACCTTC. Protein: CASSFPGTAYGYTF.

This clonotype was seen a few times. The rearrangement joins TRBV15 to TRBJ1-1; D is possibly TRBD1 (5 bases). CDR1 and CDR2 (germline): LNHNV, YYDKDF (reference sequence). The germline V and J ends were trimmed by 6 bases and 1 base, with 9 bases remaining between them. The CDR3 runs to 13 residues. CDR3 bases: TGTGCCACCAGGTGGGGCGGGAACACTGAAGCTTTCTTT. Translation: CATRWGGNTEAFF.

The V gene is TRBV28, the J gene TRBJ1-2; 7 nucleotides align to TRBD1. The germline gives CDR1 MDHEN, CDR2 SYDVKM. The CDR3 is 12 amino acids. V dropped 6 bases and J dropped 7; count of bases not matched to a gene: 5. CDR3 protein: CASRTGRGGYTF. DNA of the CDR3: TGTGCCAGCAGGACAGGGCGGGGTGGCTACACCTTC.

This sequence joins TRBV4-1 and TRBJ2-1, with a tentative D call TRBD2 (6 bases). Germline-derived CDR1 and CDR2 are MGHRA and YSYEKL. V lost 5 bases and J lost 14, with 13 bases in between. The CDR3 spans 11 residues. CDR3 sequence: CASSETSSEFF. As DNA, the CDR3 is TGCGCCAGCAGCGAAACTAGCTCGGAGTTCTTC.